The sample holds many counts of the clone carrying this T cell receptor beta chain. Its antigen is still unknown. The time point here: sample taken at primary tumor resection. The sequenced material consisted of unsorted whole RNA from tumor, nontumor lung or frozen PBMC. The sample originates from a study of spatial heterogeneity in lung cancer. Overall study results and limits: Mutation tallies in tumors tracked expanded intratumoral alpha and beta TCR counts.

TCR cDNA molecules were tagged individually, and each one carried a unique molecular identifier. TCRdb used MiXCR to reprocess the 5' RACE reads, holding one entry per CDR3 protein. The top ten hold about 18% of the sample, which has 4,000 to 5,500 distinct CDR3 sequences, roughly 7% seen once. Germline V gene lookup returns CDR1 LGHNA and CDR2 YNFKEQ. Losses at the gene ends were 1 base for V and 2 bases for J; bases not matched to a gene: 2. This CDR3 region has 15 residues. The sample here was lung tumor tissue, taken at surgery. The sequence was obtained from a male donor with early-stage non-small cell lung cancer. The chain has TRBV4-2 and TRBJ2-1; TRBD1 aligns across 7 bases. The CDR3 reads CASSQGQGPYNEQFF. Here the CDR3 DNA reads TGTGCCAGCAGCCAAGGACAGGGCCCCTACAATGAGCAGTTCTTC.